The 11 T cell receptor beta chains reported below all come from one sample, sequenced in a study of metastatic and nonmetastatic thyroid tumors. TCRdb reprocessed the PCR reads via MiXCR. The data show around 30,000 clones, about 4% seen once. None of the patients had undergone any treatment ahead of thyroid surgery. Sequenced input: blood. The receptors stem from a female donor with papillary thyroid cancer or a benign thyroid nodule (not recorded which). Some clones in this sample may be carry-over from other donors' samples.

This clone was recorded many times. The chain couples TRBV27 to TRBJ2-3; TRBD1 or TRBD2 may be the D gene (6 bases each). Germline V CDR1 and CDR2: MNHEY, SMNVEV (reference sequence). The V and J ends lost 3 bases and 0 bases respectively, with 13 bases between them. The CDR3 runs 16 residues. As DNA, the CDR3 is TGTGCCAGCAGTTTCTGGGGGGCGCGGAGCACAGATACGCAGTATTTT. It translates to CASSFWGARSTDTQYF.

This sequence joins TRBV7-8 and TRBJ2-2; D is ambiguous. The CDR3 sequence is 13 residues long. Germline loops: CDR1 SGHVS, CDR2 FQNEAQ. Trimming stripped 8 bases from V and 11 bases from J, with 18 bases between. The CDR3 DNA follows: TGTGCCAGCGGCAATTTCCCCTGCGGTGAGCTGTTTTTT. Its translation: CASGNFPCGELFF.

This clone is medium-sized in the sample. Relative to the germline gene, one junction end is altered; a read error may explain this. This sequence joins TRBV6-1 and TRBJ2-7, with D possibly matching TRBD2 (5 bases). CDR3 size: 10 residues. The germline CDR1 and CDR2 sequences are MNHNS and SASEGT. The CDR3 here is CACGQRERYF. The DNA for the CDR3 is TGTGCTTGCGGGCAGAGGGAGCGGTACTTC.

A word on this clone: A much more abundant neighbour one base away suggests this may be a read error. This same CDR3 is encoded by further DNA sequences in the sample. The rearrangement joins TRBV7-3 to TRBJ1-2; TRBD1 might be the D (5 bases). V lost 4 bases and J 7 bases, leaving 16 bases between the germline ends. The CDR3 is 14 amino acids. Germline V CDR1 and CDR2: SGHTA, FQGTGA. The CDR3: CASSSPRGLGGYTF. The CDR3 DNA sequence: TGTGCCAGCAGCTCTCCGCGGGGACTTGGTGGCTACACCTTC.

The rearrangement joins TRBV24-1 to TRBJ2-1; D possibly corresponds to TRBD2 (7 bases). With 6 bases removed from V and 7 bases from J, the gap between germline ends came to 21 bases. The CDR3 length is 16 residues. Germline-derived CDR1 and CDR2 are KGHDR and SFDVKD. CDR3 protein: CATSLSGVGGANEQFF. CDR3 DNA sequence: TGTGCCACCAGTCTAAGCGGGGTAGGGGGGGCTAATGAGCAGTTCTTC.

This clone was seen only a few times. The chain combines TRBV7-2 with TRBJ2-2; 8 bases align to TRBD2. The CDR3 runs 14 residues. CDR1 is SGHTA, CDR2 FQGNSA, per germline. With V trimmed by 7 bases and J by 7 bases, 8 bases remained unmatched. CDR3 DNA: TGTGCCAGCACCCAACGGGGGGGCAACGGGGAGCTGTTTTTT. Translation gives CASTQRGGNGELFF.

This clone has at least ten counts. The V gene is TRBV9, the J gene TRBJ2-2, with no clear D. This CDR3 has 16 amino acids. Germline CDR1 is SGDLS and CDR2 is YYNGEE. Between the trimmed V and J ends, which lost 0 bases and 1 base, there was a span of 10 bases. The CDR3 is CASSVAGQQNTGELFF. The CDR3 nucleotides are TGTGCCAGCAGCGTAGCTGGGCAGCAGAACACCGGGGAGCTGTTTTTT.

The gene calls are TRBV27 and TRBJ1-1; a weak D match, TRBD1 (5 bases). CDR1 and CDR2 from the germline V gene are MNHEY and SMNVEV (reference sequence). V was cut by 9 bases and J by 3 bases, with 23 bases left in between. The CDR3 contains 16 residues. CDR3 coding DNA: TGTGCCAGACAGAAATTTCTCAGAGGAGGGGACACTGAAGCTTTCTTT. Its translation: CARQKFLRGGDTEAFF.

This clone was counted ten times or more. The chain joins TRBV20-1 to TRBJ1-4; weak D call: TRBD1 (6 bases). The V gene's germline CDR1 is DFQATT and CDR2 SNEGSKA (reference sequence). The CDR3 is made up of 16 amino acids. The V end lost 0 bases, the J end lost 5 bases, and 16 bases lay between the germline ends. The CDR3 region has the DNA TGCAGTGCTAGAGATGGCCAAGGGGGGTCCAATGAAAAACTGTTTTTT. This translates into CSARDGQGGSNEKLFF.

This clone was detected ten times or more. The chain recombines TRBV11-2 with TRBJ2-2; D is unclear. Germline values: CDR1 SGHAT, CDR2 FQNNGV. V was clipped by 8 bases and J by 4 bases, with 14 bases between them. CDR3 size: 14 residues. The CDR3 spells CASGTNKATGELFF. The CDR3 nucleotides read TGTGCCAGCGGAACAAACAAGGCCACCGGGGAGCTGTTTTTT.

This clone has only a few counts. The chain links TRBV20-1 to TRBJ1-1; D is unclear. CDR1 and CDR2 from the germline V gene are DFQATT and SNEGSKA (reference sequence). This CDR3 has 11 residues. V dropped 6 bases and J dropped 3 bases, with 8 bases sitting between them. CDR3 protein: CSAPDDTEAFF. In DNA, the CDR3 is TGCAGTGCACCGGACGACACTGAAGCTTTCTTT.